One and the same sample provided the 21 T cell receptor beta chains below, sequenced in a study of blood T cells in healthy people across ages. A J-beta primer mix and a sample-barcoded 5' primer were used in a second PCR of about 7 to 12 cycles. Via MiXCR, TCRdb re-called the 5' RACE reads, giving one row per CDR3 protein. The sample holds roughly 1.9 million distinct CDR3 sequences, roughly 43% seen once. The sample taken for sequencing was blood. These receptors originate from a human donor in good health.

This clonotype occurred a few times. The chain couples TRBV29-1 to TRBJ1-2; D not resolved. V dropped 4 bases and J dropped 6 bases, with 15 bases sitting between them. The germline V gene has CDR1 SQVTM and CDR2 ANQGSEA. This CDR3 comprises 13 residues. The CDR3 sequence: CSVAKVLTHGYTF. DNA of the CDR3: TGCAGCGTTGCGAAAGTATTAACTCATGGCTACACCTTC.

The V gene is TRBV12-3 or TRBV12-4, the J gene TRBJ1-1; D remains ambiguous. V lost 6 bases, J lost 1 base, and 18 bases lay in between. There are 16 residues in the CDR3. CDR3 sequence reads: CASSPQGWRPNTEAFF. The CDR3 region has the DNA TGTGCCAGCAGCCCCCAAGGGTGGAGACCGAACACTGAAGCTTTCTTT.

This clonotype showed up just a few times. The CDR3 nucleotides read TGTGCCAGCAGCTTTGGGGACAGGGGCTATGGCTACACCTTC. It specifies CASSFGDRGYGYTF. This chain links TRBV11-2 with TRBJ1-2, with 10 bases aligning to TRBD1. V lost 3 bases, J lost 4 bases, and 2 bases stayed unmatched. The CDR3 is 14 residues long. Germline lookup yields CDR1 SGHAT and CDR2 FQNNGV.

The chain joins TRBV7-2 to TRBJ2-7, with TRBD1 matching 7 bases. There are 14 residues in the CDR3. Germline CDR1 SGHTA, CDR2 FQGNSA. J was trimmed by 5 bases and V by 0 bases; bases with no gene match: 4. The CDR3: CASSLAGGENEQYF. The CDR3 DNA reads as TGTGCCAGCAGCTTAGCAGGGGGCGAAAACGAGCAGTACTTC.

This clonotype has only a few counts. This chain connects TRBV9 to TRBJ2-5; D may be TRBD2 (5 bases). Germline V gives CDR1 SGDLS, CDR2 YYNGEE. The CDR3 is made up of 14 amino acids. V dropped 4 bases and J dropped 4 bases, with 14 bases sitting between them. CDR3 DNA sequence: TGTGCCAGCAGCATGGGAGACCCCGGAGAGACCCAGTACTTC. As protein: CASSMGDPGETQYF.

The chain employs TRBV9 and TRBJ1-2; D not certain. CDR1 is SGDLS and CDR2 is YYNGEE in the germline V gene. This CDR3 has 15 amino acids. V lost 3 bases to trimming and J lost 3 bases, with 15 bases between them. The CDR3 DNA follows: TGTGCCAGCAGCGCCGGATTGAATGCGCACTATGGCTACACCTTC. This gives the protein CASSAGLNAHYGYTF.

This clonotype was detected a few times. The V call is TRBV6-5, the J call TRBJ2-7, with no clear D. Trimming cost V 2 bases and J 5 bases, with 10 bases left between them. Germline CDR1 MNHEY, CDR2 SVGAGI. The CDR3 contains 13 residues. CDR3 in amino acids: CASSYREDDEQYF. The CDR3 nucleotides are TGTGCCAGCAGTTACAGAGAAGATGACGAGCAGTACTTC.

This clonotype was seen a handful of times. This chain uses TRBV20-1 with TRBJ1-2, with TRBD1 matching 7 bases. The CDR3 is 14 residues long. V lost 0 bases to trimming and J lost 6 bases; unmatched junction nucleotides: 7. Germline V CDR1 and CDR2: DFQATT, SNEGSKA (reference sequence). The CDR3 is CSARDDRALDGYTF. DNA for the CDR3: TGCAGTGCTAGAGACGACAGGGCTTTGGATGGCTACACCTTC.

With regard to this clonotype: This may arise from a read error, as a much more abundant clone is one base away. The gene calls are TRBV7-2 and TRBJ1-2; 8 positions agree with TRBD1. CDR1 is SGHTA and CDR2 is FQGNSA in the germline V gene. This CDR3 spans 13 amino acids. The CDR3 loop is CAGSYGQGGGYTF. In nucleotides, the CDR3 is TGTGCCGGCAGTTACGGACAGGGTGGTGGCTACACCTTC.

The CDR3 bases are TGTGCCACCAGTGGTTCCCGAGGGGGGGCCCTCAGCCAAGAGACCCAGTACTTC. Translating gives CATSGSRGGALSQETQYF. The chain joins TRBV24-1 to TRBJ2-5, with D tentatively TRBD2 (7 bases). This CDR3 is built from 18 residues. Germline V lookup: CDR1 KGHDR, CDR2 SFDVKD. V lost 5 bases and J 1 base, leaving 22 bases between the germline ends.

The V call is TRBV27, the J call TRBJ2-7; D ambiguous. Trimming removed 3 bases at V and 4 bases at J, with 10 bases between. CDR1 is MNHEY and CDR2 is SMNVEV in the germline V gene (reference sequence). The CDR3 has 13 amino acids. CDR3 bases: TGTGCCAGCAGTTTCAGTACAAGGTACGAGCAGTACTTC. Amino acid sequence: CASSFSTRYEQYF.

The chain uses TRBV29-1 and TRBJ2-5, with D possibly being TRBD1 or TRBD2 (5 bases each). Trimming pared 5 bases from V and 2 bases from J, leaving 9 bases between. Germline CDR1 and CDR2: SQVTM and ANQGSEA. The CDR3 runs 12 residues. CDR3 nucleotide sequence: TGCAGCGTTTCGGGGCCTCAAGAGACCCAGTACTTC. As protein: CSVSGPQETQYF.

J is TRBJ1-6 and V is TRBV20-1; D is uncertain. Trimming cost V 6 bases and J 0 bases, with 12 bases left between them. The length of the CDR3 is 15 residues. Germline CDR1 and CDR2: DFQATT and SNEGSKA (reference sequence). The CDR3 DNA reads TGCAGTGCCCGGACGGAGAGCTCCTATAATTCACCCCTCCACTTT. Its translation is CSARTESSYNSPLHF.

The chain has TRBV29-1 and TRBJ2-5; TRBD2 matches at 9 bases. The CDR3 length is 14 residues. Germline assignment: CDR1 SQVTM and CDR2 ANQGSEA. Losses at the gene ends were 7 bases for V and 2 bases for J; bases not matched to a gene: 8. This chain's CDR3 is CSAPTSGTQETQYF. In nucleotides, the CDR3 is TGCAGCGCCCCGACTAGCGGCACACAAGAGACCCAGTACTTC. The variable domain in full, completed from reference TRBV29-1 and TRBJ2-5, reads SAVISQKPSRDICQRGTSLTIQCQVDSQVTMMFWYRQQPGQSLTLIATANQGSEATYESGFVIDKFPISRPNLTFSTLTVSNMSPEDSSIYLCSAPTSGTQETQYFGPGTRLLVL.

This clonotype was counted between two and nine times. The chain has TRBV28 and TRBJ2-3, with TRBD1 identical over 10 bases. This CDR3 has 17 residues. Per germline, CDR1 MDHEN and CDR2 SYDVKM. V was pared by 6 bases and J by 4 bases, with 13 bases of the junction left unmatched. CDR3 sequence reads: CASSTLGTGERADTQYF. The CDR3 DNA is TGTGCCAGCAGCACGCTGGGGACAGGGGAAAGGGCAGATACGCAGTATTTT.

The chain has TRBV18 and TRBJ2-7, with 11 nucleotides matching TRBD1. J was trimmed by 3 bases and V by 0 bases; bases with no gene match: 1. The CDR3 sequence is 15 residues long. Looked up from germline, CDR1 is KGHSH and CDR2 is LQKENI. CDR3 sequence (DNA): TGTGCCAGCTCACCACCCGGGACAGGGGGCTACGAGCAGTACTTC. Translation gives CASSPPGTGGYEQYF.

The genes are TRBV20-1 and TRBJ1-5; 7 nucleotides match TRBD1. This CDR3 spans 14 amino acids. With V trimmed by 5 bases and J by 5 bases, 9 bases remained unmatched. Germline CDR1 is DFQATT and CDR2 is SNEGSKA (reference sequence). The CDR3 here is CSAYDREGHQPQHF. The DNA of the CDR3 is TGCAGTGCTTACGACAGGGAAGGCCATCAGCCCCAGCATTTT.

This clonotype was seen more than once but under ten times. CDR3 loop: CASSTDGIQETQYF. The DNA of the CDR3 is TGTGCCAGCAGCACCGATGGGATCCAAGAGACCCAGTACTTC. This sequence joins TRBV7-2 and TRBJ2-5; D call uncertain. Germline CDR1 reads SGHTA; CDR2 reads FQGNSA. Between the trimmed V and J ends, which lost 5 bases and 1 base, there was a span of 11 bases. The CDR3 is 14 residues long.

This chain joins TRBV6-6 and TRBJ1-5, with TRBD1 matching over 8 bases. V shed 5 bases and J 3 bases; nucleotides not matched to a gene: 9. Germline lookup yields CDR1 MNHNY and CDR2 SVGAGI (reference sequence). The CDR3 runs 16 residues. CDR3 bases: TGTGCCAGCAGTATCGGGCAGGACAGGGACAATCAGCCCCAGCATTTT. Translating gives CASSIGQDRDNQPQHF.

This sequence joins TRBV6-2 or TRBV6-3 and TRBJ2-3; a weak D match, TRBD2 (5 bases). The germline V and J ends were trimmed by 6 bases and 1 base, with 14 bases remaining between them. Looked up from germline, CDR1 is MNHEY and CDR2 is SVGEGT. The CDR3 length is 15 residues. The CDR3 nucleotides read TGTGCCAGCAGGCGGACTCTTGGGGGCACAGATACGCAGTATTTT. It encodes CASRRTLGGTDTQYF.

This rearrangement joins TRBV11-3 to TRBJ2-7; 10 nucleotides line up with TRBD1. This CDR3 has 17 amino acids. V was pared by 2 bases and J by 0 bases, with 7 bases of the junction left unmatched. The V gene's germline CDR1 is SGHNT and CDR2 YENEEA. In nucleotides, the CDR3 is TGTGCCAGCAGCTTATACTTTGGACAGGGGGTCTCCTACGAGCAGTACTTC. Its translation: CASSLYFGQGVSYEQYF.